This T cell receptor (beta chain) originates from a study of response to subunit inactivated influenza vaccine. The CDR3 runs 18 residues. Germline assignment: CDR1 SGDLS and CDR2 YYNGEE. V gave up 4 bases and J gave up 3 bases; unmatched junction bases: 11. TCRdb independently ran MiXCR on the RT-PCR reads; one entry per CDR3 protein. The sample comprises about 500,000 distinct CDR3 sequences, about 15% of which are singletons, and less than 4% rests with the top ten. The sequencing here drew on CD4+ T cells sorted from PBMCs, taken around 25 months after vaccination. V gene TRBV9 combines with J gene TRBJ2-6; 9 positions match TRBD1. This TCR came from a man between 50 and 69 years old who received an inactivated influenza vaccine. CDR3 sequence (DNA): TGTGCCAGCAGCCTCCGGGACAGGGTGGTTGGTGGGGCCAACGTCCTGACTTTC. This translates into CASSLRDRVVGGANVLTF. Drawing the rest from reference TRBV9 and TRBJ2-6, the complete variable domain is DSGVTQTPKHLITATGQRVTLRCSPRSGDLSVYWYQQSLDQGLQFLIQYYNGEERAKGNILERFSAQQFPDLHSELNLSSLELGDSALYFCASSLRDRVVGGANVLTFGAGSRLTVL.